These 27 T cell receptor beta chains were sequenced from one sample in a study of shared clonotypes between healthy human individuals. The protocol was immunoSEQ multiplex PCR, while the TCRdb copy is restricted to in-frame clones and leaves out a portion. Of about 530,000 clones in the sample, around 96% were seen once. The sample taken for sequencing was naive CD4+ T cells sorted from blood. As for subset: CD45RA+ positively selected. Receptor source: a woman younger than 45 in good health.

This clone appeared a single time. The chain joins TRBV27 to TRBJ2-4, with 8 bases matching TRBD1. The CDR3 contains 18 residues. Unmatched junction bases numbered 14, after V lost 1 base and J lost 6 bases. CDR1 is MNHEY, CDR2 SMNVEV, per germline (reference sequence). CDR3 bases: TGTGCCAGCAGTTTATATCCTCGCCCCCAGGGGGCGACAAACATTCAGTACTTC. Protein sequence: CASSLYPRPQGATNIQYF.

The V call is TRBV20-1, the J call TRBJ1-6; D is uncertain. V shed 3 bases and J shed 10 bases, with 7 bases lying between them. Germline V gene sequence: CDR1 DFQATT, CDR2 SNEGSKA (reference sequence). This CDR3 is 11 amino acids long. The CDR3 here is CSASPESPLHF. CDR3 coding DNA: TGCAGTGCTAGTCCTGAATCACCCCTCCACTTT.

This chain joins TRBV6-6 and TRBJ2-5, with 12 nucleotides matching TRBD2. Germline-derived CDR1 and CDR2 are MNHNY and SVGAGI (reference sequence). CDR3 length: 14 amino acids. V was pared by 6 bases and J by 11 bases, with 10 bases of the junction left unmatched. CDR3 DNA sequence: TGTGCCAGCAGGACTAGCGGGAGAACGTGGGAGCAGTACTTC. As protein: CASRTSGRTWEQYF.

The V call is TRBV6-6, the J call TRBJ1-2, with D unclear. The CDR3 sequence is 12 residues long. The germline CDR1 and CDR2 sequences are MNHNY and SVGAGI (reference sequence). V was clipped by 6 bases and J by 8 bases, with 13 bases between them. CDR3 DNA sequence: TGTGCCAGCAGCCGTCCTCGCGGAGGCTACACCTTC. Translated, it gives CASSRPRGGYTF.

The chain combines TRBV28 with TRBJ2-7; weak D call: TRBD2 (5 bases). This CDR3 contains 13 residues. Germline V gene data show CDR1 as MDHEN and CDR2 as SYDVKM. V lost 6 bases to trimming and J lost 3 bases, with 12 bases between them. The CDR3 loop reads CASSLTSFYEQYF. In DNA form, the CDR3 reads TGTGCCAGCAGCCTAACTAGTTTCTACGAGCAGTACTTC. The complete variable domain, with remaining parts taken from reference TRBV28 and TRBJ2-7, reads DVKVTQSSRYLVKRTGEKVFLECVQDMDHENMFWYRQDPGLGLRLIYFSYDVKMKEKGDIPEGYSVSREKKERFSLILESASTNQTSMYLCASSLTSFYEQYFGPGTRLTVT.

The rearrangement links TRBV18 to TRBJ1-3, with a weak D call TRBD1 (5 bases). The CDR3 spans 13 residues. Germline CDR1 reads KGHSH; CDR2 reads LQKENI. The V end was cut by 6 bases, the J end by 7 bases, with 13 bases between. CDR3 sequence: CASSPGGSNTIYF. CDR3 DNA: TGTGCCAGCTCTCCGGGGGGTAGCAACACCATATATTTT.

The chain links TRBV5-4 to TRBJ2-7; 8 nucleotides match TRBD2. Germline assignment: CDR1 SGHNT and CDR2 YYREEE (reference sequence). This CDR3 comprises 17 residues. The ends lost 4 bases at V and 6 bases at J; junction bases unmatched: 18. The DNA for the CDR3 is TGTGCCAGCAGCCCGCCGACTAGCGTCTCACCCCCGGCCGAGCAGTACTTC. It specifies CASSPPTSVSPPAEQYF. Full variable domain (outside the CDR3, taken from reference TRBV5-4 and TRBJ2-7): ETGVTQSPTHLIKTRGQQVTLRCSSQSGHNTVSWYQQALGQGPQFIFQYYREEENGRGNFPPRFSGLQFPNYSSELNVNALELDDSALYLCASSPPTSVSPPAEQYFGPGTRLTVT.

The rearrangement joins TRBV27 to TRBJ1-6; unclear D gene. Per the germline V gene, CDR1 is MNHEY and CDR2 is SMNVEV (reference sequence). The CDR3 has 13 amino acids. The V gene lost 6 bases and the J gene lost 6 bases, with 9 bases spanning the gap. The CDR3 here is CASRDLSNSPLHF. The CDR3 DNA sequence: TGTGCCAGCAGGGACCTTTCTAATTCACCCCTCCACTTT.

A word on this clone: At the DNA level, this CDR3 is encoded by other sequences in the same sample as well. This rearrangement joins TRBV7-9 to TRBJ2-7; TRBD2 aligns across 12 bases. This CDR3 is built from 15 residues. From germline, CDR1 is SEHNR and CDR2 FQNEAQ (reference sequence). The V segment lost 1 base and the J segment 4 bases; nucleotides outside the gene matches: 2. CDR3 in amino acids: CASSLGTSGTYEQYF. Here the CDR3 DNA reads TGTGCCAGCAGCTTAGGGACTAGCGGGACTTACGAGCAGTACTTC.

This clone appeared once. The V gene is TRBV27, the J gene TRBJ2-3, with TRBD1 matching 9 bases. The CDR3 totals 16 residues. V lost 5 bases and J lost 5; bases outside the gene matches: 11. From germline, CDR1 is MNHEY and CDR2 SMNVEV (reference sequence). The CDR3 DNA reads TGTGCCAGCAGTACAATTCAGACAGGGGGGGTAGATACGCAGTATTTT. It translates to CASSTIQTGGVDTQYF.

In DNA form, the CDR3 reads TGCGCCAGCAGTGGGACAGGGACCCTCGGCGAGCAGTACTTC. Translation gives CASSGTGTLGEQYF. The chain recombines TRBV10-1 with TRBJ2-7, with TRBD1 matching 8 bases. The V and J ends lost 4 bases and 6 bases, in that order; junction bases with no gene match: 8. CDR1 WNHNN and CDR2 SYGVQD come from the germline V gene (reference sequence). There are 14 residues in the CDR3.

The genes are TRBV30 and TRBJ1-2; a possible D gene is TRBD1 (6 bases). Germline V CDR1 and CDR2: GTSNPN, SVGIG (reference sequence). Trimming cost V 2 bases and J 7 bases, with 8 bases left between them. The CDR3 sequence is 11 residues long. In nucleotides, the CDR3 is TGTGCCTGGAGTCGGGGGGCTGGCTACACCTTC. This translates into CAWSRGAGYTF.

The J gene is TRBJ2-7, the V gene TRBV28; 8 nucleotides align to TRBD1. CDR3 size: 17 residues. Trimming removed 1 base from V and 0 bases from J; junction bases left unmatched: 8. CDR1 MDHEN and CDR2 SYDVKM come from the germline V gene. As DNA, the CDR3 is TGTGCCAGCAGTTTATTCAGAGGACAGGGAAGCTCCTACGAGCAGTACTTC. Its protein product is CASSLFRGQGSSYEQYF.

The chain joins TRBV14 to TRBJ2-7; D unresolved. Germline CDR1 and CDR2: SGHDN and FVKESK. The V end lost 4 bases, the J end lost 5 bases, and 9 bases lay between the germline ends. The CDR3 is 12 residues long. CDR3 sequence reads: CASSRGSHEQYF. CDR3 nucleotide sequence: TGTGCCAGCAGCCGCGGATCCCACGAGCAGTACTTC.

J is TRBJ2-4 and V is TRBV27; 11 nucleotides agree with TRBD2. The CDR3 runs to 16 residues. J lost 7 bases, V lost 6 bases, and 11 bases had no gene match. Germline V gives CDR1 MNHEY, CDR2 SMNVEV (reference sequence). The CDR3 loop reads CASSSPVAGGPNIQYF. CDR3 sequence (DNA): TGTGCCAGCAGCTCCCCGGTAGCGGGAGGGCCTAACATTCAGTACTTC.

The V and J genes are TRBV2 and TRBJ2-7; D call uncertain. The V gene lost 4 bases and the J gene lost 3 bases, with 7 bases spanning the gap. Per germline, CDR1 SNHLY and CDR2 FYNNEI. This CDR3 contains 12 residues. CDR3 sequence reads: CASSVSNYEQYF. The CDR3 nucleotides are TGTGCCAGCAGTGTATCCAACTACGAGCAGTACTTC. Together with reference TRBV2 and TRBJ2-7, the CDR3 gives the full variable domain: EPEVTQTPSHQVTQMGQEVILRCVPISNHLYFYWYRQILGQKVEFLVSFYNNEISEKSEIFDDQFSVERPDGSNFTLKIRSTKLEDSAMYFCASSVSNYEQYFGPGTRLTVT.

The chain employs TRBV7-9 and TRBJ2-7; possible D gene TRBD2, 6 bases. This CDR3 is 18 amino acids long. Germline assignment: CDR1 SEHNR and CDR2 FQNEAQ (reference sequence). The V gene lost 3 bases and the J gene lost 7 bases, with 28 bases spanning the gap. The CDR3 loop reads CASSFVGLRDQLGGEQYF. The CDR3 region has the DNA TGTGCCAGCAGCTTCGTTGGGTTGCGGGACCAGCTTGGGGGGGAGCAGTACTTC.

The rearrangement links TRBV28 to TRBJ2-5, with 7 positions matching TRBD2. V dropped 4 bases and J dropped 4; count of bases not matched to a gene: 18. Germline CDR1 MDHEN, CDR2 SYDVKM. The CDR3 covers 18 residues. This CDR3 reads CASSSRLNGGSSRETQYF. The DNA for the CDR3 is TGTGCCAGCAGTTCGCGACTAAACGGCGGGAGCTCTAGAGAGACCCAGTACTTC.

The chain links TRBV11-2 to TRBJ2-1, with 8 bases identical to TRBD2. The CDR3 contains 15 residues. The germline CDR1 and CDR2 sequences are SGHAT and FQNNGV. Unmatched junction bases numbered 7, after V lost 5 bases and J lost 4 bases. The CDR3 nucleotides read TGTGCCAGCAGCCAGGAAGTAGCGGGATACAATGAGCAGTTCTTC. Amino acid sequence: CASSQEVAGYNEQFF.

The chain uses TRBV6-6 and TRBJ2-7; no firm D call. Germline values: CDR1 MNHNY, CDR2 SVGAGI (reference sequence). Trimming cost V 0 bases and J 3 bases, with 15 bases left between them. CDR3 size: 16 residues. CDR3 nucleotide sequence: TGTGCCAGCAGTTACTCGACGCGGATGGAGATCTACGAGCAGTACTTC. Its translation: CASSYSTRMEIYEQYF.

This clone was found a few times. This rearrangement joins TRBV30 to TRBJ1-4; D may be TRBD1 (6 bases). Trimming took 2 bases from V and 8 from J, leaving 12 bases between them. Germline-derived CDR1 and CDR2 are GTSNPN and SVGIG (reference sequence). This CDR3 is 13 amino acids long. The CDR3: CAWSSRGMEKLFF. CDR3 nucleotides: TGTGCCTGGAGTTCAAGGGGGATGGAAAAACTGTTTTTT.

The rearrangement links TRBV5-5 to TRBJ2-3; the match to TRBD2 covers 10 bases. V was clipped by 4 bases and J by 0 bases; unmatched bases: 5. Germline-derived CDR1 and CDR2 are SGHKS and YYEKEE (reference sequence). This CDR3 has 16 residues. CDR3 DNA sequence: TGTGCCAGCAGCATAACTAGCGGGGTTAGCACAGATACGCAGTATTTT. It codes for CASSITSGVSTDTQYF.

Written as DNA, the CDR3 is TGTGCCAGCAGCCCCGGGACTAGCGGGAGCACAGATACGCAGTATTTT. This encodes CASSPGTSGSTDTQYF. The chain uses TRBV5-4 and TRBJ2-3, with 12 positions matching TRBD2. The junction had 3 bases not matched to a gene; V was cut back by 4 bases and J by 0 bases. The CDR3 length is 16 residues. Germline-derived CDR1 and CDR2 are SGHNT and YYREEE (reference sequence). The full variable domain, in which reference TRBV5-4 and TRBJ2-3 provide the parts outside the CDR3, is ETGVTQSPTHLIKTRGQQVTLRCSSQSGHNTVSWYQQALGQGPQFIFQYYREEENGRGNFPPRFSGLQFPNYSSELNVNALELDDSALYLCASSPGTSGSTDTQYFGPGTRLTVL.

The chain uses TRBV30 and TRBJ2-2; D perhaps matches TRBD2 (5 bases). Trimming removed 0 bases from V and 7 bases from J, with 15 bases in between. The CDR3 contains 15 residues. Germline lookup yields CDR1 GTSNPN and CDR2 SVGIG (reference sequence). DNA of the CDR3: TGTGCCTGGAGTGTAGCTGGAGGAAGAGACGGGGAGCTGTTTTTT. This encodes CAWSVAGGRDGELFF.

This CDR3 reads CASSLQRHPTYEQYF. CDR3 DNA: TGTGCCAGCAGTTTACAGCGACATCCCACCTACGAGCAGTACTTC. The chain employs TRBV28 and TRBJ2-7; D unclear. The CDR3 is made up of 15 amino acids. The germline V gene encodes CDR1 MDHEN and CDR2 SYDVKM. Deletions cut 2 bases from V and 2 bases from J, with 13 bases between.

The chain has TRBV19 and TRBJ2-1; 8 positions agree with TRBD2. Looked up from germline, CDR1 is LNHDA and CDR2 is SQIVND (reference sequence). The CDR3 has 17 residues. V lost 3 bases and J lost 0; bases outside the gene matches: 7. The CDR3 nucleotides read TGTGCCAGTAGTATTGGAGCGGGAGAGAGCTCCTACAATGAGCAGTTCTTC. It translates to CASSIGAGESSYNEQFF.

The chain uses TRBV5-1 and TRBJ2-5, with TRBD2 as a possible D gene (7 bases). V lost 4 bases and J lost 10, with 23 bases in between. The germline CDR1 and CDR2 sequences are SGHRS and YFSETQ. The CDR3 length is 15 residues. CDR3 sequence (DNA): TGCGCCAGCAGCGGGGGGCGGGAGTGGGCAAGTGACCAGTACTTC. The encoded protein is CASSGGREWASDQYF. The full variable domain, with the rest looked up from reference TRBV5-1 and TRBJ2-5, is KAGVTQTPRYLIKTRGQQVTLSCSPISGHRSVSWYQQTPGQGLQFLFEYFSETQRNKGNFPGRFSGRQFSNSRSEMNVSTLELGDSALYLCASSGGREWASDQYFGPGTRLLVL.